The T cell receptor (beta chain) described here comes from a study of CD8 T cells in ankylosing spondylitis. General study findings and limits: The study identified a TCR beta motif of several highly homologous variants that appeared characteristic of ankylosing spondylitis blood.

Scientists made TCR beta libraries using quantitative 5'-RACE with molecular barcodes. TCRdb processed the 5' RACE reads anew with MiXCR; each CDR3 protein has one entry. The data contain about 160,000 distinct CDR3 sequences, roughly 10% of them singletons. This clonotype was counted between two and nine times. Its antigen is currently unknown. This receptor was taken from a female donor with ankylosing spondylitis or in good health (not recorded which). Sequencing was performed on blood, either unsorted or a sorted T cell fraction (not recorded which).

This CDR3 reads CASSKQGNPYEQYF. In DNA, the CDR3 is TGTGCCAGCAGTAAACAGGGGAATCCCTACGAGCAGTACTTC. V usage is TRBV27 and J usage is TRBJ2-7; TRBD1 agrees at 7 bases. Trimming cost V 5 bases and J 2 bases; bases outside gene matches: 6. The CDR3 totals 14 residues. From germline, CDR1 is MNHEY and CDR2 SMNVEV (reference sequence).